Listed below are T cell receptor beta chains from one sample, sequenced in a study of patients and donors after allogeneic stem cell transplantation. Each CDR3 protein is one row after TCRdb ran MiXCR on the RT-PCR reads. The table lists hundreds of thousands of distinct CDR3 sequences, under 20% of them singletons, with just over 7% in the top ten. Sequencing used blood, either unsorted or a sorted T cell fraction (not recorded which). These receptors were collected from a human donor who was either an allogeneic HSCT recipient or a stem cell or donor lymphocyte infusion donor (not recorded which). It is not recorded whose cells these are; they may come from a transplant donor. Both conserved end residues are part of each CDR3. A D gene is named only where the DNA matches it firmly. Size is stated for part of the rows, as once, few or many counts, or as a class when the clone is expanded.

TRBJ1-2,few,NA,TRBV5-5,CASSLAPAQTYGYTF,TGTGCCAGCAGCTTGGCCCCGGCGCAGACGTATGGCTACACCTTC
TRBJ2-7,NA,NA,TRBV3-1,CASSRGRSASPSYEQYF,TGTGCCAGCAGCCGCGGGCGTAGCGCGAGCCCTAGCTACGAGCAGTACTTC
TRBJ1-6,NA,NA,TRBV7-2,CASSLGRPGGINSPLHF,TGTGCCAGCAGCCTGGGACGCCCTGGGGGAATTAATTCACCCCTCCACTTT
TRBJ1-1,NA,TRBD1,TRBV27,CASSFYDREGEAFF,TGTGCCAGCAGTTTTTACGACAGGGAGGGGGAAGCTTTCTTT
TRBJ2-7,NA,NA,TRBV7-2,CASSLGGRKSSYEQYF,TGTGCCAGCAGCTTAGGAGGGCGGAAGAGCTCCTACGAGCAGTACTTC
TRBJ2-7,few,NA,TRBV2,CASREPGTGSSGYEQYF,TGTGCCAGCAGAGAACCCGGGACGGGATCCAGTGGGTACGAGCAGTACTTC
TRBJ1-4,NA,NA,TRBV3-1,CASSQVSSWGRSNEKLFF,TGTGCCAGCAGCCAAGTGAGTAGCTGGGGGCGAAGTAATGAAAAACTGTTTTTT
TRBJ2-5,few,NA,TRBV29-1,CSVAEGARETQYF,TGCAGCGTAGCTGAAGGGGCGCGAGAGACCCAGTACTTC
TRBJ1-1,many,NA,TRBV2,CASSEAPVEAFF,TGTGCCAGCAGTGAGGCCCCGGTTGAGGCTTTCTTT
TRBJ2-3,few,NA,TRBV12-3/TRBV12-4,CASSNADTQYF,TGTGCCAGCAGCAATGCAGATACGCAGTATTTT